A selection of T cell receptor beta chains follows, all from one sample in a study of T cell responses to AZD1222 COVID-19 vaccine. Assay: immunoSEQ multiplex PCR; the TCRdb copy retains only in-frame clones and omits some. Altogether roughly 150,000 clones are present, roughly 91% being singletons, with the ten largest covering 1.4% to 1.5%. Sample: peripheral blood, taken on day 0 of AZD1222 vaccination. The receptors were sampled from an adult in good health. CDR3s include the opening cysteine and the closing phenylalanine or tryptophan. Only some rows state a clone size, as once, few, many or a class for expanded clones.

v_call: TRBV7-8; j_call: TRBJ2-1; clone_size: few; cdr3_aa: CASSPIDRGHEQFF
v_call: TRBV10-3; j_call: TRBJ2-2; clone_size: NA; cdr3_aa: CAIRKGQNTGELFF
v_call: TRBV19; j_call: TRBJ1-1; clone_size: NA; cdr3_aa: CASRRGLGTEAFF
v_call: TRBV15; j_call: TRBJ1-5; clone_size: NA; cdr3_aa: CATAGTGDNQPQHF
v_call: TRBV30; j_call: TRBJ1-3; clone_size: NA; cdr3_aa: CAWVQRQGTFGNTIYF
v_call: TRBV11-3; j_call: TRBJ2-2; clone_size: NA; cdr3_aa: CASSFATASTGELFF
v_call: TRBV30; j_call: TRBJ2-6; clone_size: NA; cdr3_aa: CAWTQGSGANVLTF
v_call: TRBV6-5; j_call: TRBJ2-7; clone_size: NA; cdr3_aa: CASRSDSNYDQYF
v_call: TRBV6-5; j_call: TRBJ1-2; clone_size: NA; cdr3_aa: CASSYSGQGGNGYTF
v_call: TRBV6-5; j_call: TRBJ1-4; clone_size: NA; cdr3_aa: CASRRGVKKEGKLFF
v_call: TRBV14; j_call: TRBJ2-2; clone_size: few; cdr3_aa: CASSQVGGTGELFF
v_call: TRBV19; j_call: TRBJ1-3; clone_size: NA; cdr3_aa: CASSLGSSGNTIYF
v_call: TRBV5-1; j_call: TRBJ1-6; clone_size: once; cdr3_aa: CASSLVPGTPGSLSNSPLHF
v_call: TRBV7-8; j_call: TRBJ2-3; clone_size: NA; cdr3_aa: CASSLGLAGGLSTDTQYF
v_call: TRBV7-9; j_call: TRBJ1-1; clone_size: NA; cdr3_aa: CASSLRARANTEAFF
v_call: TRBV6-5; j_call: TRBJ2-3; clone_size: NA; cdr3_aa: CASSPNRDGMQYF